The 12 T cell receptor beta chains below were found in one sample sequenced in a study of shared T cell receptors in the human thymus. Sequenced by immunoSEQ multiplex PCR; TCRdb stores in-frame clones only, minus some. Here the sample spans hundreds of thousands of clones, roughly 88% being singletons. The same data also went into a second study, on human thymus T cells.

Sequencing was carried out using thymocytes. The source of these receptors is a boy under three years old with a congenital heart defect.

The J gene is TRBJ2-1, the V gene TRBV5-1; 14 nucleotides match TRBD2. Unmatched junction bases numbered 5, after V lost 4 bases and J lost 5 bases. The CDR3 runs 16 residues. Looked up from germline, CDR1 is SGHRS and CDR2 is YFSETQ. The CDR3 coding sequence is TGCGCCAGCAGCCGGGGACTAGCGGGAGTTCACAATGAGCAGTTCTTC. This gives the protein CASSRGLAGVHNEQFF.

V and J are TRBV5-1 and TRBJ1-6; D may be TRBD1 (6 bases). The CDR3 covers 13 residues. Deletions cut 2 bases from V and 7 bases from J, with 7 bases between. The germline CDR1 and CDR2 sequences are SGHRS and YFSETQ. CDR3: CASSLQGNSPLHF. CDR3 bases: TGCGCCAGCAGCTTACAGGGAAATTCACCCCTCCACTTT.

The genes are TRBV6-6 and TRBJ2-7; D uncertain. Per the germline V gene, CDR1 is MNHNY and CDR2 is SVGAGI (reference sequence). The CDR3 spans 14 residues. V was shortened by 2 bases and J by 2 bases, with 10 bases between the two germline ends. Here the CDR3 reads CASSYLQRTYEQYF. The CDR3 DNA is TGTGCCAGCAGTTACCTACAGAGAACCTACGAGCAGTACTTC.

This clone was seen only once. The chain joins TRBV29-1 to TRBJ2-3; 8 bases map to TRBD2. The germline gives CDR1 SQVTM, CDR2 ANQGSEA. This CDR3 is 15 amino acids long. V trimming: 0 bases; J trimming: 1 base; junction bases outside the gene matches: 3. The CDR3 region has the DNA TGCAGCGTTGAAGATGTCGGGAGGGGCACAGATACGCAGTATTTT. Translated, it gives CSVEDVGRGTDTQYF.

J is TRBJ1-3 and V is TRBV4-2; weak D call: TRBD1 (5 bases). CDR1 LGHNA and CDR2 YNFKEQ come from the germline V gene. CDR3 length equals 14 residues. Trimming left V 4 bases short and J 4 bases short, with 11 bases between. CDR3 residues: CASSRGRSGNTIYF. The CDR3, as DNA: TGTGCCAGCAGCCGGGGCAGGTCGGGAAACACCATATATTTT.

Here the CDR3 DNA reads TGCGCCAGCAGTGAGTCTGTGAGGGACAGCGGGAGTTACTACGAGCAGTACTTC. It yields the protein CASSESVRDSGSYYEQYF. The rearrangement joins TRBV10-1 to TRBJ2-7; D is possibly TRBD2 (8 bases). Germline V gene lookup returns CDR1 WNHNN and CDR2 SYGVQD (reference sequence). CDR3 size: 18 residues. V was cut by 0 bases and J by 3 bases, with 21 bases left in between.

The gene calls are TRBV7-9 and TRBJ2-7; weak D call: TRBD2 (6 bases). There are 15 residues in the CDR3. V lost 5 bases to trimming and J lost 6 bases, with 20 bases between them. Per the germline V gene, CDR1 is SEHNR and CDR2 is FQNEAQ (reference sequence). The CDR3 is CASSADGGALGEQYF. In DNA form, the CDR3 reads TGTGCCAGCAGCGCGGACGGCGGGGCGCTTGGCGAGCAGTACTTC.

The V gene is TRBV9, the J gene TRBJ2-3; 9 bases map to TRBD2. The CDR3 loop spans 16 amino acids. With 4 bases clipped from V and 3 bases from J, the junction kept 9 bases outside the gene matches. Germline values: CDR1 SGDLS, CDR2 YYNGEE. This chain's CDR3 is CASSPDASGVTDTQYF. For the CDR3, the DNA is TGTGCCAGCAGCCCAGATGCTAGCGGGGTGACAGATACGCAGTATTTT.

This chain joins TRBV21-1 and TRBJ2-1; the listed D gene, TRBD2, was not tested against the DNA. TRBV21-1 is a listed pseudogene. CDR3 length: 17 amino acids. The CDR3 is CASSNAPIQTRCGEQFF. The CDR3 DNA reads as TGTGCCAGCAGCAATGCACCGATTCAGACTAGATGCGGTGAGCAGTTCTTC.

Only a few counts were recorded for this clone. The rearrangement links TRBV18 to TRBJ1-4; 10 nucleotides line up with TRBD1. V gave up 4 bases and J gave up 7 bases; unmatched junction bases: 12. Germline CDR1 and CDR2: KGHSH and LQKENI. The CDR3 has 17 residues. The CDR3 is CASSQDRGAPGVEKLFF. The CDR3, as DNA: TGTGCCAGCTCACAGGACAGGGGGGCCCCGGGTGTTGAAAAACTGTTTTTT.

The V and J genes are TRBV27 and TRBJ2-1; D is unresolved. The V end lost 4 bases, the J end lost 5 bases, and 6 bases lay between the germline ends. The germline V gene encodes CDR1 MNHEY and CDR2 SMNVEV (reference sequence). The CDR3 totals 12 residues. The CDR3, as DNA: TGTGCCAGCAGTTGCCCGGACAATGAGCAGTTCTTC. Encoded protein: CASSCPDNEQFF.

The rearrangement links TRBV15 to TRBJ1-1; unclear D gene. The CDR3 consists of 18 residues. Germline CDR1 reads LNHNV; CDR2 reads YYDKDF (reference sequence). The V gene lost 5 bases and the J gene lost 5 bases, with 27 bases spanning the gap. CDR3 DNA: TGTGCCACCAGCGGACCGCCAGAGGGAATGCTACGTAAGACTGAAGCTTTCTTT. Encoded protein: CATSGPPEGMLRKTEAFF.